This T cell receptor (beta chain) emerged from a study of blood T cell repertoires in COVID-19 (dated by TCRdb to the early 2020s). As for the study more broadly: Samples from collaborators originated in the United States, Italy and Spain and spanned both the acute and convalescent phases of COVID-19. The prospective study material was composed of cDNA or gDNA derived from T cells, B-cell-depleted T cells, or PBMCs. The repertoires were made available in a free public database intended to serve as a resource for research on the immune response to SARS-CoV-2. Subjects who had been exposed to COVID-19, were actively infected with it, or had recovered from it provided the deeply sampled blood TCRbeta repertoires that made up the dataset. Where available, HLA class I and class II types were obtained from metadata supplied by the sample provider rather than from assay-based typing. The sample metadata nearly always contained a de-identified subject ID, COVID-19 status, age in years and sex. Samples were obtained from the ongoing ImmuneRACE study (first 160 participants) and from some 1,200 subjects provided by 6 global collaborators.

Collaborating institutions collected whole blood in K2EDTA tubes following their own protocols. For TCRbeta analysis, collaborator samples were shipped as frozen whole blood, as isolated PBMCs, or as DNA extracted from either sample type. TCRbeta CDR3 regions were amplified from genomic DNA using the immunoSEQ Assay, a bias-controlled multiplex PCR. Processing in the source paper ran as follows. The number of nucleated cells in each sample was estimated from the amplification of reference gene primers within the assay. To quantify the absolute abundance of each unique TCRbeta CDR3 rearrangement, sequence reads were collapsed and filtered. Productive Simpson clonality was computed per sample as the square root of Simpson's diversity index over productive rearrangements. This immuneACCESS table, as held by TCRdb, lists in-frame sequences with V and J called but not all clones. Of the missing ones, under half trace to an unresolved V gene in checked studies; the others have no known cause. V and J calls and clone size are those listed in that table; D and trimming were worked out from the DNA. Counted in this sample were about 240,000 clones; about 83% of them appeared once. The ten largest account for roughly 12% of the sample.

Relative to germline, V is missing 4 bases and J is missing 3 bases, with 13 bases of the junction outside any gene match. The germline V gene provides CDR1 SGHVS and CDR2 FQNEAQ. The CDR3 holds 18 amino acids from the cysteine to the phenylalanine. Here the CDR3 DNA is all that survives: 54 bases in frame from base 1. What the research found in general, with its limitations: The quantity of clinical and demographic metadata differed by source and by participant and was supplied without curation.

Concerning this clone: Which antigen it targets is not known. No qualities accompany the bases; no much larger clone lies one base away.

This receptor was obtained from a man aged 80 or over with acute or convalescent COVID-19. The sequence links TRBV7-8 to TRBJ2-7, with 12 junctional bases fitting TRBD2. The sequencing input was peripheral blood. The nucleotide sequence reads as follows: TGTGCCAGCAGCTCCATAGGACTAGCGGGAACTTCTCACTACGAGCAGTACTTC. Its protein reads: CASSSIGLAGTSHYEQYF.